Listed here are 31 T cell receptor beta chains from one sample, sequenced in a study of follicular helper T cells after annual influenza vaccination. TCRdb keeps only in-frame clones here, not all; method: immunoSEQ multiplex PCR. The sample has approximately 30,000 clones, about four fifths seen once. Time point defined: 2014-2015 season, pre-vaccination. The source material was CXCR5+ CD38- circulating T follicular helper cells from blood, sampled on the day of influenza vaccination. Subset: circulating Tfh, non-naive CD4+CXCR5+PD-1+ (ICOS+CD38+ or ICOS-CD38-). The receptors originated from an adult who received the influenza vaccine.

CDR3 coding DNA: TGCAGTGTACAGGGGCGCACTGAAGCTTTCTTT. This codes for CSVQGRTEAFF. The chain is built from TRBV20-1 and TRBJ1-1; 7 bases are shared with TRBD1. The CDR3 consists of 11 residues. Germline V lookup: CDR1 DFQATT, CDR2 SNEGSKA (reference sequence). J gave up 4 bases and V 7 bases, and 3 bases lay outside the gene matches.

V gene TRBV6-1 combines with J gene TRBJ1-5, with TRBD1 matching 10 bases. After removal of 8 bases from V and 2 bases from J, the junction contained 6 bases not matched to a gene. CDR3 length: 15 amino acids. The V gene's germline CDR1 is MNHNS and CDR2 SASEGT. The CDR3 DNA is TGTGCCAGCGTTTCCGGGACAGGGGGCAATCAGCCCCAGCATTTT. It specifies CASVSGTGGNQPQHF.

The V and J genes are TRBV5-1 and TRBJ2-7, with 7 bases that match TRBD2. The CDR3 is 15 residues long. Per the germline V gene, CDR1 is SGHRS and CDR2 is YFSETQ. V lost 4 bases to trimming and J lost 0 bases; unmatched junction nucleotides: 7. CDR3: CASSLNWGGSYEQYF. The CDR3, as DNA: TGCGCCAGCAGCCTCAACTGGGGGGGCTCCTACGAGCAGTACTTC.

The chain links TRBV9 to TRBJ1-3; maybe TRBD1 (5 bases). Germline lookup yields CDR1 SGDLS and CDR2 YYNGEE. Deletions cut 3 bases from V and 4 bases from J, with 17 bases between. The CDR3 spans 16 residues. As DNA, the CDR3 is TGTGCCAGCAGCGAGAGGGGACTTTCGGGGGGAAACACCATATATTTT. Amino acids: CASSERGLSGGNTIYF. Variable domain in full (rest from reference TRBV9 and TRBJ1-3): DSGVTQTPKHLITATGQRVTLRCSPRSGDLSVYWYQQSLDQGLQFLIQYYNGEERAKGNILERFSAQQFPDLHSELNLSSLELGDSALYFCASSERGLSGGNTIYFGEGSWLTVV.

This rearrangement joins TRBV7-2 to TRBJ1-5, with D unclear. The CDR3 has 13 amino acids. V lost 5 bases to trimming and J lost 5 bases, with 10 bases between them. In germline, CDR1 is SGHTA, CDR2 FQGNSA. CDR3 bases: TGTGCCAGCAGCATCCAGTCCGATCAGCCCCAGCATTTT. Its translation: CASSIQSDQPQHF.

The gene calls are TRBV30 and TRBJ2-7; possibly TRBD2 for D (5 bases). V shed 5 bases and J shed 6 bases, with 14 bases lying between them. The CDR3 is 12 residues long. Germline CDR1 reads GTSNPN; CDR2 reads SVGIG (reference sequence). The DNA of the CDR3 is TGTGCCTGGGACCCCCGCCGGGGCGAGCAGTACTTC. Translated, it gives CAWDPRRGEQYF. The full variable domain, its missing parts supplied by reference TRBV30 and TRBJ2-7, is SQTIHQWPATLVQPVGSPLSLECTVEGTSNPNLYWYRQAAGRGLQLLFYSVGIGQISSEVPQNLSASRPQDRQFILSSKKLLLSDSGFYLCAWDPRRGEQYFGPGTRLTVT.

This clone was observed a few times. This rearrangement joins TRBV5-6 to TRBJ2-7; perhaps TRBD2 as D (5 bases). This CDR3 is built from 12 residues. Between the trimmed V and J ends, which lost 4 bases and 7 bases, there was a span of 12 bases. Germline-derived CDR1 and CDR2 are SGHDT and YYEEEE. This CDR3 reads CASSRRLLEQYF. CDR3 bases: TGTGCCAGCAGCCGCCGACTATTGGAGCAGTACTTC.

The rearrangement joins TRBV28 to TRBJ2-7; 7 nucleotides agree with TRBD2. CDR3 length equals 15 residues. The V segment lost 5 bases and the J segment 4 bases; nucleotides outside the gene matches: 11. Germline V gene data show CDR1 as MDHEN and CDR2 as SYDVKM. CDR3 residues: CASSPWTRYPYEQYF. Written as DNA, the CDR3 is TGTGCCAGCAGTCCGTGGACTAGATATCCGTACGAGCAGTACTTC.

The J gene is TRBJ1-2, the V gene TRBV5-6, with D possibly matching TRBD1 (5 bases). The CDR3 has 15 residues. The ends were cut back, 3 bases at V and 0 bases at J, with 12 bases in the middle. The germline CDR1 and CDR2 sequences are SGHDT and YYEEEE. CDR3 region: CASSSRQTANYGYTF. As DNA, the CDR3 is TGTGCCAGCAGCTCCCGTCAGACAGCTAACTATGGCTACACCTTC. Combining the CDR3 with reference TRBV5-6 and TRBJ1-2 gives the whole variable domain DAGVTQSPTHLIKTRGQQVTLRCSPKSGHDTVSWYQQALGQGPQFIFQYYEEEERQRGNFPDRFSGHQFPNYSSELNVNALLLGDSALYLCASSSRQTANYGYTFGSGTRLTVV.

The chain recombines TRBV7-3 with TRBJ2-2; D remains ambiguous. The CDR3 is made up of 13 amino acids. Germline V gives CDR1 SGHTA, CDR2 FQGTGA. V was trimmed by 6 bases and J by 5 bases, leaving 10 bases between them. The CDR3: CASRAARTGELFF. The CDR3 DNA reads as TGTGCCAGCAGGGCAGCGCGGACCGGGGAGCTGTTTTTT.

The sample holds a few counts of this clone. The chain has TRBV18 and TRBJ1-6; D not resolved. The CDR3 spans 16 residues. The germline V and J ends were trimmed by 1 base and 7 bases, with 14 bases remaining between them. The germline gives CDR1 KGHSH, CDR2 LQKENI. The CDR3 DNA sequence: TGTGCCAGCTCACCACAGGGAATAGCGATGAATTCACCCCTCCACTTT. It yields the protein CASSPQGIAMNSPLHF.

The CDR3: CASSYSLTNEKLFF. CDR3 in DNA: TGTGCCAGCAGCTACAGTCTTACTAATGAAAAACTGTTTTTT. The gene calls are TRBV7-2 and TRBJ1-4, with unresolved D. The CDR3 sequence is 14 residues long. Trimming stripped 4 bases from V and 2 bases from J, with 8 bases between. Germline V gene lookup returns CDR1 SGHTA and CDR2 FQGNSA.

The chain is built from TRBV6-5 and TRBJ2-6; D unresolved. This CDR3 has 16 residues. CDR1 is MNHEY and CDR2 is SVGAGI in the germline V gene. Trimming left V 2 bases short and J 0 bases short, with 8 bases between. The CDR3 sequence: CASSYARSSGANVLTF. CDR3 nucleotide sequence: TGTGCCAGCAGTTACGCACGGAGCTCTGGGGCCAACGTCCTGACTTTC.

This clone was counted only a few times. The chain recombines TRBV10-3 with TRBJ1-6, with D maybe TRBD1 (5 bases). The CDR3 length is 14 residues. Between the trimmed V and J ends, which lost 3 bases and 10 bases, there was a span of 13 bases. CDR1 is ENHRY and CDR2 is SYGVKD in the germline V gene. CDR3 region: CAISDEGVRSPLHF. In DNA, the CDR3 is TGTGCCATCAGTGATGAAGGGGTTAGGTCACCCCTCCACTTT.

The rearrangement joins TRBV19 to TRBJ2-7; 8 nucleotides align to TRBD1. The ends lost 3 bases at V and 0 bases at J; junction bases unmatched: 1. The CDR3 loop spans 14 amino acids. Germline CDR1 and CDR2: LNHDA and SQIVND (reference sequence). Here the CDR3 reads CASSITGGSYEQYF. The CDR3 nucleotides are TGTGCCAGTAGTATTACAGGGGGCTCCTACGAGCAGTACTTC.

The rearrangement joins TRBV6-4 to TRBJ2-3; 9 bases fit TRBD2. The CDR3 length is 15 residues. Germline CDR1 reads MRHNA; CDR2 reads SNTAGT. J gave up 2 bases and V 4 bases, and 4 bases lay outside the gene matches. The CDR3 region is CASSGSGGPTDTQYF. The CDR3 nucleotides are TGTGCCAGCAGTGGCAGCGGGGGGCCCACAGATACGCAGTATTTT.

In this sample, this clone turned up a few times. This chain connects TRBV11-2 to TRBJ2-7, with 7 bases aligning to TRBD1. The CDR3 sequence is 14 residues long. V was pared by 2 bases and J by 2 bases, with 3 bases of the junction left unmatched. Germline CDR1 is SGHAT and CDR2 is FQNNGV. The CDR3 DNA is TGTGCCAGCAGCTTATCGACAGGGCCCTACGAGCAGTACTTC. Residues: CASSLSTGPYEQYF.

The CDR3 bases are TGTGCCAGCAGTTCCGACAGGGGCACCGGGGAGCTGTTTTTT. This encodes CASSSDRGTGELFF. The chain employs TRBV11-3 and TRBJ2-2; 8 nucleotides align to TRBD1. The length of the CDR3 is 14 residues. With V trimmed by 6 bases and J by 4 bases, 4 bases remained unmatched. Germline CDR1 reads SGHNT; CDR2 reads YENEEA.

The chain couples TRBV19 to TRBJ1-6; D unclear. Trimming cost V 5 bases and J 5 bases, with 10 bases left between them. The CDR3 is 14 residues long. Germline V gene lookup returns CDR1 LNHDA and CDR2 SQIVND (reference sequence). CDR3 sequence: CASSSQENNSPLHF. CDR3 coding DNA: TGTGCCAGTAGTTCACAAGAAAATAATTCACCCCTCCACTTT.

The chain employs TRBV9 and TRBJ2-5; D possibly corresponds to TRBD2 (5 bases). This CDR3 spans 15 amino acids. Looked up from germline, CDR1 is SGDLS and CDR2 is YYNGEE. Deletions cut 0 bases from V and 5 bases from J, with 14 bases between. CDR3 region: CASSVAIGVTETQYF. CDR3 in DNA: TGTGCCAGCAGCGTAGCTATCGGGGTGACGGAGACCCAGTACTTC. Filled out from reference TRBV9 and TRBJ2-5, the complete variable domain reads DSGVTQTPKHLITATGQRVTLRCSPRSGDLSVYWYQQSLDQGLQFLIQYYNGEERAKGNILERFSAQQFPDLHSELNLSSLELGDSALYFCASSVAIGVTETQYFGPGTRLLVL.

The CDR3 loop reads CSVESPGSGEKLFF. In DNA form, the CDR3 reads TGCAGCGTTGAATCCCCAGGGTCGGGCGAAAAACTGTTTTTT. The V gene is TRBV29-1, the J gene TRBJ1-4, with D perhaps matching TRBD1 (5 bases). The CDR3 runs to 14 residues. V lost 2 bases and J lost 8, with 15 bases in between. From germline, CDR1 is SQVTM and CDR2 ANQGSEA. The whole variable domain, remainder taken from reference TRBV29-1 and TRBJ1-4, is SAVISQKPSRDICQRGTSLTIQCQVDSQVTMMFWYRQQPGQSLTLIATANQGSEATYESGFVIDKFPISRPNLTFSTLTVSNMSPEDSSIYLCSVESPGSGEKLFFGSGTQLSVL.

The chain recombines TRBV5-1 with TRBJ1-2; D gene unclear. V dropped 4 bases and J dropped 2 bases, with 12 bases sitting between them. Per germline, CDR1 SGHRS and CDR2 YFSETQ. The CDR3 totals 14 residues. The CDR3 coding sequence is TGCGCCAGCAGCCTCGCGGGAGCGAACTATGGCTACACCTTC. Residues: CASSLAGANYGYTF.

This clone was recorded a few times. The chain is built from TRBV30 and TRBJ2-1; TRBD1 matches 9 bases. J lost 8 bases, V lost 0 bases, and 8 bases had no gene match. The CDR3 sequence is 15 residues long. Germline V gene lookup returns CDR1 GTSNPN and CDR2 SVGIG (reference sequence). CDR3 DNA: TGTGCCTGGAGTGTACCGGGACAGGGCTTCCATGAGCAGTTCTTC. This encodes CAWSVPGQGFHEQFF.

The chain links TRBV6-5 to TRBJ1-2; TRBD1 aligns across 10 bases. CDR3 size: 13 residues. The germline CDR1 and CDR2 sequences are MNHEY and SVGAGI. Trimming at V came to 6 bases and at J to 8 bases, leaving 6 bases not matched to a gene. The chain's CDR3 is CASSLTGGKGYTF. DNA for the CDR3: TGTGCCAGCAGCCTGACAGGGGGCAAAGGCTACACCTTC.

V usage is TRBV6-5 and J usage is TRBJ2-7, with 9 bases identical to TRBD2. Germline CDR1 is MNHEY and CDR2 is SVGAGI. CDR3 size: 15 residues. The trim removed 4 bases at V and 2 bases at J, leaving 6 bases unmatched. CDR3 DNA sequence: TGTGCCAGCAGTTCTGGGCGGGGGGGGCCCTACGAGCAGTACTTC. This codes for CASSSGRGGPYEQYF.

This chain joins TRBV4-1 and TRBJ2-3; 10 bases match TRBD2. The CDR3 loop spans 16 amino acids. The germline CDR1 and CDR2 sequences are MGHRA and YSYEKL. The V and J ends lost 1 base and 5 bases, in that order; junction bases with no gene match: 6. CDR3 in DNA: TGCGCCAGCAGCCAAGGGTTACTAGCGGGGCGAGATACGCAGTATTTT. It is translated as CASSQGLLAGRDTQYF.

The rearrangement uses TRBV7-9 and TRBJ2-2; TRBD1 agrees at 9 bases. This CDR3 has 18 residues. Germline V gene data show CDR1 as SEHNR and CDR2 as FQNEAQ (reference sequence). Losses at the gene ends were 2 bases for V and 2 bases for J; bases not matched to a gene: 9. CDR3: CASSLPGTGRKNTGELFF. The CDR3 DNA sequence: TGTGCCAGCAGCTTACCCGGGACAGGGAGGAAAAACACCGGGGAGCTGTTTTTT.

The chain is built from TRBV5-1 and TRBJ2-3; no definite D call. CDR1 is SGHRS, CDR2 YFSETQ, per germline. This CDR3 spans 12 amino acids. Trimming removed 1 base from V and 5 bases from J, with 5 bases in between. The CDR3 DNA follows: TGCGCCAGCAGCTTGTCGGGAGATACGCAGTATTTT. This sequence encodes CASSLSGDTQYF.

This chain joins TRBV5-1 and TRBJ1-3; no definite D call. The CDR3 runs 15 residues. From germline, CDR1 is SGHRS and CDR2 YFSETQ. The V and J ends lost 1 base and 4 bases respectively, with 12 bases between them. The CDR3 spells CASSLREGAGNTIYF. CDR3 DNA sequence: TGCGCCAGCAGCTTGAGAGAGGGTGCGGGAAACACCATATATTTT.

The chain uses TRBV6-1 and TRBJ2-5; 8 bases fit TRBD2. Germline V CDR1 and CDR2: MNHNS, SASEGT. The CDR3 contains 16 residues. V was clipped by 4 bases and J by 2 bases; unmatched bases: 9. CDR3 sequence: CASSVFAGGQQETQYF. The CDR3 region has the DNA TGTGCCAGCAGTGTTTTTGCGGGGGGCCAACAAGAGACCCAGTACTTC.

CDR3 DNA sequence: TGTGCCAGCAGCCGGGACAGGGCGAACACCGGGGAGCTGTTTTTT. This sequence encodes CASSRDRANTGELFF. The chain has TRBV27 and TRBJ2-2, with TRBD1 identical over 9 bases. Unmatched junction bases numbered 2, after V lost 6 bases and J lost 0 bases. The CDR3 totals 15 residues. Germline CDR1 reads MNHEY; CDR2 reads SMNVEV (reference sequence).